This T cell receptor beta chain stems from a study of Ad26.COV2.S vaccination and SARS-CoV-2 variants. Treatment noted: 19 received Ad26.COV2.S at low or high dose, single or two shots; several received placebo; per-sample allocation not given. Specimens were obtained on day 63 following the first vaccine or placebo injection. TCRdb's table, derived via immunoSEQ multiplex PCR, lists solely in-frame clones and lacks some. This table has approximately 450,000 clones, 80% to 95% appearing once. V lost 2 bases and J lost 5; bases outside the gene matches: 7. Germline-derived CDR1 and CDR2 are SGHKS and YYEKEE (reference sequence). The CDR3 sequence is 16 residues long.

The input for sequencing was peripheral blood, taken in a trial of Ad26.COV2.S vaccine versus placebo. This clonotype was sampled from a person aged 18-65 years who received the Ad26.COV2.S COVID-19 vaccine or a placebo. The V and J genes are TRBV5-5 and TRBJ2-7, with 13 nucleotides matching TRBD2. The CDR3 DNA follows: TGTGCCAGCAGCTTAACCGGGACTAGCGGGACAAACGAGCAGTACTTC. This translates into CASSLTGTSGTNEQYF.